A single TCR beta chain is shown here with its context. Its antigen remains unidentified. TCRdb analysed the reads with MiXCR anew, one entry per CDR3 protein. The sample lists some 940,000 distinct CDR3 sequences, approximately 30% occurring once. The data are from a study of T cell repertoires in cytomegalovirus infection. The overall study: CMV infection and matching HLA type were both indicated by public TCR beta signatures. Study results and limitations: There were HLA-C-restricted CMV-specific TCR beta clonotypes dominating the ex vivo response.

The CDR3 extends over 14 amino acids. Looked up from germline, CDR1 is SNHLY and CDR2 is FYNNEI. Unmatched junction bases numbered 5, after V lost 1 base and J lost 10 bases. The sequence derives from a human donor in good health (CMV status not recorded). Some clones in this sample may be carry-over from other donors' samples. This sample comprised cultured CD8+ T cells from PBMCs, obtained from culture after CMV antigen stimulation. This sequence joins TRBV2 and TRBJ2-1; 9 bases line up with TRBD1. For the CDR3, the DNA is TGTGCCAGCAGTGAAGTCGACAGGGGGAAAGAGCAGTTCTTC. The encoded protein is CASSEVDRGKEQFF.